This TCR beta chain was obtained from a study of shared clonotypes between healthy human individuals. Terminally differentiated effector memory CD45RA+ cells were left out of the naive CD8 fraction, which was CD45RO-negative and positively selected for CCR7. About this clone itself: Its antigen is as yet unknown.

Produced via immunoSEQ multiplex PCR; TCRdb's table is partial and in-frame only. This table holds about 2.1 million clones, just under 95% found once. Study-wide findings and caveats: Relative to clonotypes present in all four donors, those not shared had lower generation probabilities.

V was cut by 7 bases and J by 2 bases, with 15 bases left in between. The CDR3 has 15 residues. The germline V gene encodes CDR1 SEHNR and CDR2 FQNEAQ (reference sequence). What was sequenced was naive CD8+ T cells from PBMCs. The source of this sequence is a man aged 18 to 29 in good health. Some clones in this sample may be carry-over from other donors' samples. The chain has TRBV7-9 and TRBJ2-1, with D perhaps assigned TRBD1 or TRBD2 (5 bases each). The CDR3 spells CASTPGASTYNEQFF. The CDR3, as DNA: TGTGCCAGCACCCCCGGGGCTAGCACCTACAATGAGCAGTTCTTC.